The 12 T cell receptor beta chains below all came from one sample that was sequenced in a study of cytomegalovirus exposure and HLA in healthy donors. This PCR relied on a set of 60 Vbeta primers and 13 Jbeta primers. Method: immunoSEQ multiplex PCR; TCRdb's copy keeps in-frame clones and lacks some. The sample contains 150,000 to 200,000 clones, around three quarters of which appear only once. Sequencing was done on a sample of PBMCs. These receptors were obtained from a man between 35 and 55 years old in good health and CMV-seronegative.

Worth noting for this clone: Other nucleotide sequences from this sample produce the same CDR3. The CDR3 nucleotides are TGTGCCTGGAGTCGTTCTTACGAGCAGTACTTC. Its translation is CAWSRSYEQYF. This chain joins TRBV30 and TRBJ2-7, with unresolved D. V shed 2 bases and J shed 4 bases, with 6 bases lying between them. This CDR3 is 11 amino acids long. Per germline, CDR1 GTSNPN and CDR2 SVGIG (reference sequence).

The chain uses TRBV5-1 and TRBJ2-7; D remains ambiguous. Germline V lookup: CDR1 SGHRS, CDR2 YFSETQ. The CDR3 extends over 14 amino acids. The V gene lost 0 bases and the J gene lost 0 bases, with 7 bases spanning the gap. The CDR3 coding sequence is TGCGCCAGCAGCTTGGGGAGCGACTCCTACGAGCAGTACTTC. This encodes CASSLGSDSYEQYF.

This chain uses TRBV4-3 with TRBJ2-2; D remains ambiguous. V was shortened by 0 bases and J by 3 bases, with 8 bases between the two germline ends. The germline gives CDR1 LGHNA, CDR2 YSLEER. The CDR3 spans 15 residues. The CDR3 DNA reads TGCGCCAGCAGCCAAGAGGCCGGGTACACCGGGGAGCTGTTTTTT. It codes for CASSQEAGYTGELFF.

This clone was detected only once. The chain has TRBV4-3 and TRBJ2-7; D is perhaps TRBD2 (6 bases). The CDR3 is 15 amino acids. Germline V gene lookup returns CDR1 LGHNA and CDR2 YSLEER. Trimming took 4 bases from V and 2 from J, leaving 15 bases between them. CDR3 nucleotides: TGCGCCAGCAGCCTGGGAACAGGAGGGCCCTACGAGCAGTACTTC. It yields the protein CASSLGTGGPYEQYF.

This clone was seen just once. V is TRBV11-2 and J is TRBJ1-5; D call uncertain. CDR1 and CDR2 (germline): SGHAT, FQNNGV. The CDR3 has 13 residues. V was cut by 1 base and J by 6 bases, with 7 bases left in between. The CDR3 bases are TGTGCCAGCAGCTTAGGGAGGCTTCAGCCCCAGCATTTT. Translating gives CASSLGRLQPQHF.

This rearrangement joins TRBV29-1 to TRBJ1-5, with TRBD1 matching over 9 bases. The junction had 6 bases not matched to a gene; V was cut back by 6 bases and J by 0 bases. The length of the CDR3 is 15 residues. CDR1 is SQVTM and CDR2 is ANQGSEA in the germline V gene. CDR3 in DNA: TGCAGCGTGGGACAGGGCCCCTATAGCAATCAGCCCCAGCATTTT. It encodes CSVGQGPYSNQPQHF.

The DNA for the CDR3 is TGTGCCAGCAGCTCTACCGGGACTCGACCCTACGAGCAGTACTTC. Its protein product is CASSSTGTRPYEQYF. The rearrangement uses TRBV7-8 and TRBJ2-7; the D gene is possibly TRBD2 (6 bases). CDR3 size: 15 residues. Germline CDR1 SGHVS, CDR2 FQNEAQ. V was clipped by 4 bases and J by 2 bases, with 15 bases between them.

This clone has more than one count but fewer than ten. The chain has TRBV30 and TRBJ2-5, with 15 bases matching TRBD2. The germline V gene encodes CDR1 GTSNPN and CDR2 SVGIG (reference sequence). V was pared by 3 bases and J by 3 bases, with 5 bases of the junction left unmatched. The CDR3 contains 16 residues. The CDR3 protein is CAWSVGTSGRKETQYF. CDR3 sequence (DNA): TGTGCCTGGAGCGTCGGGACTAGCGGGAGGAAAGAGACCCAGTACTTC.

The sample holds a few counts of this clone. The chain carries TRBV4-1 and TRBJ1-1; weak D call: TRBD1 (6 bases). CDR1 MGHRA and CDR2 YSYEKL come from the germline V gene. This CDR3 comprises 14 residues. The germline V and J ends were trimmed by 3 bases and 4 bases, with 12 bases remaining between them. CDR3 in DNA: TGCGCCAGCAGCCAGGGGCAGGGGAGCACTGAAGCTTTCTTT. Protein: CASSQGQGSTEAFF.

The chain employs TRBV30 and TRBJ2-5, with TRBD1 matching over 7 bases. This CDR3 comprises 14 residues. The germline V gene encodes CDR1 GTSNPN and CDR2 SVGIG (reference sequence). V was clipped by 4 bases and J by 1 base; unmatched bases: 6. CDR3 nucleotide sequence: TGTGCCTGGACAACCGGGACAGTCCAAGAGACCCAGTACTTC. This gives the protein CAWTTGTVQETQYF.

The genes are TRBV5-4 and TRBJ1-1; 10 bases are shared with TRBD1. CDR3 length equals 16 residues. Germline V lookup: CDR1 SGHNT, CDR2 YYREEE (reference sequence). The junction had 7 bases not matched to a gene; V was cut back by 4 bases and J by 1 base. This CDR3 reads CASSLGTGDQNTEAFF. CDR3 nucleotide sequence: TGTGCCAGCAGCCTGGGGACAGGGGACCAGAACACTGAAGCTTTCTTT.

The CDR3 nucleotides read TGCGCCAGCAGCCTAGCGGGAGGTAGCTCCTACAATGAGCAGTTCTTC. This encodes CASSLAGGSSYNEQFF. The chain employs TRBV4-1 and TRBJ2-1; the match to TRBD2 covers 10 bases. Per germline, CDR1 MGHRA and CDR2 YSYEKL. The CDR3 consists of 16 residues. Losses at the gene ends were 4 bases for V and 0 bases for J; bases not matched to a gene: 3.